This passage covers 16 T cell receptor beta chains from one sample sequenced in a study of T cells in Graves' hyperthyroidism and ophthalmopathy. Amplified regions were TCR beta CDR3 sequences from RNA transcripts. An initial round of RT-PCR targeting the TCR CDR3 relied on the HTBI primer set. TCRdb re-analysed the multiplex PCR reads in MiXCR, keeping a single row per CDR3 protein. The sample has approximately 400,000 distinct CDR3 sequences, over 13% seen once. The sequencing input was blood. The receptors stem from a man aged 50 or older with Graves' ophthalmopathy.

This clonotype showed up many times. The genes are TRBV30 and TRBJ2-5, with TRBD2 as a possible D gene (6 bases). From germline, CDR1 is GTSNPN and CDR2 SVGIG (reference sequence). Trimming left V 0 bases short and J 3 bases short, with 14 bases between. The CDR3 is 15 amino acids. As DNA, the CDR3 is TGTGCCTGGAGTGTGTTTGGGCTAGCGAAAGAGACCCAGTACTTC. It translates to CAWSVFGLAKETQYF.

This clonotype was detected many times. J is TRBJ2-1 and V is TRBV18; 9 nucleotides match TRBD1. The CDR3 spans 14 residues. The germline gives CDR1 KGHSH, CDR2 LQKENI. J was trimmed by 6 bases and V by 4 bases; bases with no gene match: 4. The CDR3 DNA reads TGTGCCAGCTCACAACAGACAGGGGGCAATGAGCAGTTCTTC. Translated, it gives CASSQQTGGNEQFF.

The sample holds many counts of this clonotype. The chain has TRBV20-1 and TRBJ2-7, with D perhaps matching TRBD1 (5 bases). The length of the CDR3 is 12 residues. The germline V and J ends were trimmed by 3 bases and 7 bases, with 13 bases remaining between them. Germline loops: CDR1 DFQATT, CDR2 SNEGSKA (reference sequence). The DNA for the CDR3 is TGCAGTGCTAGTAGGGGTCCGATAGAGCAGTACTTC. This translates into CSASRGPIEQYF.

Written as DNA, the CDR3 is TGCGCCAGCACGACAGGGGGGATGAAAGAGGCTTTCTTT. Protein product: CASTTGGMKEAFF. The chain combines TRBV10-2 with TRBJ1-1, with 9 bases lining up with TRBD1. Germline loops: CDR1 WSHSY, CDR2 SAAADI. The CDR3 loop spans 13 amino acids. The V gene end was trimmed by 7 bases and the J gene end by 11 bases; junction bases not matched to a gene: 11.

This clonotype was detected ten times or more. The chain uses TRBV6-1 and TRBJ2-1, with D possibly being TRBD1 or TRBD2 (5 bases each). V was cut by 6 bases and J by 8 bases, with 20 bases left in between. CDR3 length equals 15 residues. Germline values: CDR1 MNHNS, CDR2 SASEGT. The CDR3 loop reads CASRITGTPRDEQFF. In nucleotides, the CDR3 is TGTGCCAGCAGAATTACCGGGACCCCTAGGGATGAGCAGTTCTTC.

This clonotype occurred many times. The chain links TRBV30 to TRBJ2-1, with D perhaps TRBD1 (6 bases). V lost 3 bases and J lost 0, with 9 bases in between. The germline gives CDR1 GTSNPN, CDR2 SVGIG (reference sequence). The CDR3 extends over 14 amino acids. The CDR3 region is CAWRAGDSYNEQFF. CDR3 nucleotide sequence: TGTGCCTGGAGAGCAGGGGACTCCTACAATGAGCAGTTCTTC. The full variable domain, in which reference TRBV30 and TRBJ2-1 provide the parts outside the CDR3, is SQTIHQWPATLVQPVGSPLSLECTVEGTSNPNLYWYRQAAGRGLQLLFYSVGIGQISSEVPQNLSASRPQDRQFILSSKKLLLSDSGFYLCAWRAGDSYNEQFFGPGTRLTVL.

In this sample, this clonotype turned up a few times. A much larger clone is a single base away; this may be a read error. This chain joins TRBV20-1 and TRBJ2-1, with a tentative D call TRBD2 (6 bases). The end of the DNA is better explained by TRBJ2-7, so the J call may be wrong. The CDR3 has 15 amino acids. Germline V gives CDR1 DFQATT, CDR2 SNEGSKA (reference sequence). CDR3 DNA: TGCAGTGCTAGCCAGGCTAGCGACACCTACAATGAGCAGTACTTC. This encodes CSASQASDTYNEQYF.

This chain connects TRBV30 to TRBJ2-2; tentatively, D is TRBD2 (6 bases). The CDR3 is 15 residues long. V lost 0 bases and J lost 6, with 14 bases in between. CDR1 GTSNPN and CDR2 SVGIG come from the germline V gene (reference sequence). CDR3 protein: CAWSVRESGSGELFF. In nucleotides, the CDR3 is TGTGCCTGGAGTGTCCGGGAGTCAGGGTCCGGGGAGCTGTTTTTT.

This clonotype was observed a handful of times. The chain joins TRBV7-9 to TRBJ2-5; D is possibly TRBD2 (6 bases). Trimming cost V 1 base and J 0 bases, with 9 bases left between them. The CDR3 totals 15 residues. Looked up from germline, CDR1 is SEHNR and CDR2 is FQNEAQ (reference sequence). The CDR3 sequence is CASSLGSSDQETQYF. CDR3 DNA: TGTGCCAGCAGCTTAGGCTCTAGCGACCAAGAGACCCAGTACTTC. The entire variable domain, with the rest obtained from reference TRBV7-9 and TRBJ2-5, is as follows: DTGVSQNPRHKITKRGQNVTFRCDPISEHNRLYWYRQTLGQGPEFLTYFQNEAQLEKSRLLSDRFSAERPKGSFSTLEIQRTEQGDSAMYLCASSLGSSDQETQYFGPGTRLLVL.

V usage is TRBV5-1 and J usage is TRBJ2-7; D is perhaps TRBD2 (5 bases). CDR1 and CDR2 (germline): SGHRS, YFSETQ. The CDR3 is made up of 15 amino acids. Trimming stripped 0 bases from V and 2 bases from J, with 12 bases between. The CDR3 reads CASSLDPGSAYEQYF. CDR3 nucleotides: TGCGCCAGCAGCTTGGATCCGGGATCGGCCTACGAGCAGTACTTC.

The chain combines TRBV11-3 with TRBJ2-3, with D possibly matching TRBD1 (6 bases). From germline, CDR1 is SGHNT and CDR2 YENEEA. V was cut by 5 bases and J by 2 bases, with 17 bases left in between. The CDR3 extends over 16 amino acids. CDR3 sequence (DNA): TGTGCCAGCAGCCGAAACGGACAGACAGTCACAGATACGCAGTATTTT. Translation gives CASSRNGQTVTDTQYF. Complete variable domain (other parts from reference TRBV11-3 and TRBJ2-3): EAGVVQSPRYKIIEKKQPVAFWCNPISGHNTLYWYLQNLGQGPELLIRYENEEAVDDSQLPKDRFSAERLKGVDSTLKIQPAELGDSAVYLCASSRNGQTVTDTQYFGPGTRLTVL.

This clonotype was seen at least ten times. This chain connects TRBV27 to TRBJ1-1, with a weak D call TRBD1 (6 bases). Trimming stripped 5 bases from V and 5 bases from J, with 12 bases between. This CDR3 region has 13 residues. Per germline, CDR1 MNHEY and CDR2 SMNVEV (reference sequence). This CDR3 is CASSPAGETEAFF. In DNA form, the CDR3 reads TGTGCCAGCAGTCCTGCAGGGGAAACTGAAGCTTTCTTT.

With regard to this clonotype: The germline gene is not matched at one end of the junction; a read error may be the cause. The V and J genes are TRBV20-1 and TRBJ2-5; 7 nucleotides line up with TRBD1. CDR3 size: 13 residues. From germline, CDR1 is DFQATT and CDR2 SNEGSKA (reference sequence). CDR3 loop: CSARGGPKETQYF. The CDR3 nucleotides read TGCAGTGCCAGAGGGGGCCCTAAAGAGACCCAGTACTTC.

The chain joins TRBV7-6 to TRBJ2-2, with TRBD1 matching 9 bases. The CDR3 has 16 amino acids. Looked up from germline, CDR1 is SGHVS and CDR2 is FNYEAQ. After removal of 2 bases from V and 7 bases from J, the junction contained 8 bases not matched to a gene. CDR3 sequence (DNA): TGTGCCAGCAGCTTATCACAGGGGGCTGTTTTCGGGGAGCTGTTTTTT. Translating gives CASSLSQGAVFGELFF. Complete variable domain (other parts from reference TRBV7-6 and TRBJ2-2): GAGVSQSPRYKVTKRGQDVALRCDPISGHVSLYWYRQALGQGPEFLTYFNYEAQQDKSGLPNDRFSAERPEGSISTLTIQRTEQRDSAMYRCASSLSQGAVFGELFFGEGSRLTVL.

This clonotype was seen only a few times. V gene TRBV2 combines with J gene TRBJ1-2; D not resolved. Between the trimmed V and J ends, which lost 9 bases and 10 bases, there was a span of 18 bases. The CDR3 is 12 residues long. CDR1 SNHLY and CDR2 FYNNEI come from the germline V gene. The CDR3 reads CASRPTWVDYTF. The DNA of the CDR3 is TGTGCCAGTCGACCGACATGGGTGGACTACACCTTC.

This clonotype was seen many times. The gene calls are TRBV11-1 and TRBJ1-3, with 7 bases matching TRBD1. The germline V gene encodes CDR1 SGHAT and CDR2 FQDESV (reference sequence). Unmatched junction bases numbered 6, after V lost 5 bases and J lost 2 bases. The CDR3 has 15 amino acids. The CDR3: CASSADRWTGNTIYF. Written as DNA, the CDR3 is TGTGCCAGCAGCGCGGACAGGTGGACTGGAAACACCATATATTTT.